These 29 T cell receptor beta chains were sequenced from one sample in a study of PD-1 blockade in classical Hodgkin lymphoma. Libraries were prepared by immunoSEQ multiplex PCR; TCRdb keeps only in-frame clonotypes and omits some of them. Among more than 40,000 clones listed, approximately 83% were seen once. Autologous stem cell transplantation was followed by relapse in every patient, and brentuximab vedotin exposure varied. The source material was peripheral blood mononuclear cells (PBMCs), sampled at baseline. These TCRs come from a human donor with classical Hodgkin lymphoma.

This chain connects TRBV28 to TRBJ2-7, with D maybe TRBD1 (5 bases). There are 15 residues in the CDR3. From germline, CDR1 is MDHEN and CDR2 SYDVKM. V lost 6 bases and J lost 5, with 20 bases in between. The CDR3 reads CASRPPGWDPNEQYF. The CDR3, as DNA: TGTGCCAGCAGACCCCCAGGGTGGGATCCGAACGAGCAGTACTTC.

DNA for the CDR3: TGCGCCAGCAGCTTGGCGGCTAGCGCCAGCTCCTACAATGAGCAGTTCTTC. Encoded protein: CASSLAASASSYNEQFF. The chain is built from TRBV5-1 and TRBJ2-1, with a weak D call TRBD2 (6 bases). CDR1 is SGHRS and CDR2 is YFSETQ in the germline V gene. CDR3 length: 17 residues. Trimming cost V 0 bases and J 0 bases, with 13 bases left between them.

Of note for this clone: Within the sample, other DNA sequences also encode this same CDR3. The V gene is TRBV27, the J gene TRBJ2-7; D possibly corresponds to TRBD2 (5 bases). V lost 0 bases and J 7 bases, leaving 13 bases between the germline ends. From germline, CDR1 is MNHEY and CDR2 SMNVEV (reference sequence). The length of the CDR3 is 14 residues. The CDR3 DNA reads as TGTGCCAGCAGTTTATCGTCCAGGACGGGAGAGCAGTACTTC. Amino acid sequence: CASSLSSRTGEQYF.

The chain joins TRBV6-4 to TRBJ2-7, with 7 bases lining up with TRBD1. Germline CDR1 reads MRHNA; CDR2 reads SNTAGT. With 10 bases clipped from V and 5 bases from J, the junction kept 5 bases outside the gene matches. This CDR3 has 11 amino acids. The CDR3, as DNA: TGTGCCATCCGACAGGGTCACGAGCAGTACTTC. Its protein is CAIRQGHEQYF.

The DNA for the CDR3 is TGCAGCGTTGAAATGACAGGGAAGAGCTACGAGCAGTACTTC. Its protein is CSVEMTGKSYEQYF. V is TRBV29-1 and J is TRBJ2-7, with 7 nucleotides matching TRBD1. This CDR3 contains 14 residues. CDR1 and CDR2 from the germline V gene are SQVTM and ANQGSEA. With 2 bases clipped from V and 3 bases from J, the junction kept 7 bases outside the gene matches.

The CDR3 loop is CASSLGGRLDQPQHF. The CDR3 DNA follows: TGTGCCAGCAGCTTAGGTGGCAGGTTAGATCAGCCCCAGCATTTT. The chain joins TRBV7-2 to TRBJ1-5; D is undetermined. V lost 1 base and J lost 5, with 12 bases in between. The CDR3 consists of 15 residues. CDR1 is SGHTA and CDR2 is FQGNSA in the germline V gene. The full variable domain, rest sourced from reference TRBV7-2 and TRBJ1-5, is GAGVSQSPSNKVTEKGKDVELRCDPISGHTALYWYRQSLGQGLEFLIYFQGNSAPDKSGLPSDRFSAERTGGSVSTLTIQRTQQEDSAVYLCASSLGGRLDQPQHFGDGTRLSIL.

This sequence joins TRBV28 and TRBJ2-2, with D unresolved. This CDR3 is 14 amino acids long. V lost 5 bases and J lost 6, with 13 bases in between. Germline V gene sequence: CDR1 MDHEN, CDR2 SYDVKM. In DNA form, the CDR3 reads TGTGCCAGCAGTGGTAGCCCTATGTCCGGGGAGCTGTTTTTT. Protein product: CASSGSPMSGELFF. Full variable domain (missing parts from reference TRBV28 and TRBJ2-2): DVKVTQSSRYLVKRTGEKVFLECVQDMDHENMFWYRQDPGLGLRLIYFSYDVKMKEKGDIPEGYSVSREKKERFSLILESASTNQTSMYLCASSGSPMSGELFFGEGSRLTVL.

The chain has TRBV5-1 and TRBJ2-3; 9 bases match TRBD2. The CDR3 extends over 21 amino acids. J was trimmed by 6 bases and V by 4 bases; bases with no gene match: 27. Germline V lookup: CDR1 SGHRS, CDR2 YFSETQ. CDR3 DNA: TGCGCCAGCAGCGCCACCCTTGGCACTCAGCGGGCGGGAGGGCCACCGGATACGCAGTATTTT. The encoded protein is CASSATLGTQRAGGPPDTQYF.

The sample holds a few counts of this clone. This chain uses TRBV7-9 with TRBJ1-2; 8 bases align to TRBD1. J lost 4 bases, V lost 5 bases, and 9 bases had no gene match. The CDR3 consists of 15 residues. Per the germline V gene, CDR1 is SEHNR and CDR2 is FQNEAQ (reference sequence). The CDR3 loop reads CASSPQSGTGYGYTF. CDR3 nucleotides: TGTGCCAGCAGCCCCCAAAGCGGGACAGGCTATGGCTACACCTTC.

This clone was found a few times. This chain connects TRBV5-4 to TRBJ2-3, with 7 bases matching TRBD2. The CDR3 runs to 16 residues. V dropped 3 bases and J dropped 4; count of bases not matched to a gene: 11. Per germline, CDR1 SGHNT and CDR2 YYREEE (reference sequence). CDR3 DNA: TGTGCCAGCAGCTGGGGACGGGCGGGAGATTCAGATACGCAGTATTTT. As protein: CASSWGRAGDSDTQYF.

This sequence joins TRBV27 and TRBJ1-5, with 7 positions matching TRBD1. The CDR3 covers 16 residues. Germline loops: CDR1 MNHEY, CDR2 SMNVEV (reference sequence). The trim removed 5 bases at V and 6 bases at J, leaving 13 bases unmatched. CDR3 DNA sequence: TGTGCCAGCAGTGCCGCGGGAGGGGGCGTCGTTCAGCCCCAGCATTTT. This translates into CASSAAGGGVVQPQHF.

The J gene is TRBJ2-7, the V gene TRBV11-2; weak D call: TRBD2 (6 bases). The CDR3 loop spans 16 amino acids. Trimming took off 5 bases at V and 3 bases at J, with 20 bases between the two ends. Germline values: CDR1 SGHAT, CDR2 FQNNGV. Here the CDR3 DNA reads TGTGCCAGCAGCCAGAGAGGCGGGGACGGGAACTACGAGCAGTACTTC. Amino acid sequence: CASSQRGGDGNYEQYF.

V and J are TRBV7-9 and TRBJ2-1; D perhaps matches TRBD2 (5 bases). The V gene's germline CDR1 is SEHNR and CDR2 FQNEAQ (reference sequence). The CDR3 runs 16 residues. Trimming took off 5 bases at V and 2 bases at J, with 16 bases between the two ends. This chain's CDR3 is CASSPAIAPTYNEQFF. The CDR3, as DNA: TGTGCCAGCAGCCCTGCTATAGCGCCTACCTACAATGAGCAGTTCTTC.

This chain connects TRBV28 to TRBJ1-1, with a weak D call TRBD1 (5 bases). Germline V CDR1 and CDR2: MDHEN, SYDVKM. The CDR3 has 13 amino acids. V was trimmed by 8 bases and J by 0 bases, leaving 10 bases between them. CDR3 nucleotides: TGTGCCAGCCGCGACAGACTGAACACTGAAGCTTTCTTT. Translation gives CASRDRLNTEAFF.

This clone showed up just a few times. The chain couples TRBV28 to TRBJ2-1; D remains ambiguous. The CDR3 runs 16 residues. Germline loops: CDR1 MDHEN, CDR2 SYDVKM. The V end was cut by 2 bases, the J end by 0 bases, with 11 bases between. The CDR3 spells CASSLRQYSSYNEQFF. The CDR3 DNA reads TGTGCCAGCAGTTTACGGCAGTACAGCTCCTACAATGAGCAGTTCTTC.

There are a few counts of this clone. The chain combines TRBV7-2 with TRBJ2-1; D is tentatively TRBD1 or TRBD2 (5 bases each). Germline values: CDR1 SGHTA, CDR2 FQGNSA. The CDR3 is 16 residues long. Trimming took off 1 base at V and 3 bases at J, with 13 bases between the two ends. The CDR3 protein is CASSLDRGGGYNEQFF. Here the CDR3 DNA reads TGTGCCAGCAGCTTAGATAGGGGTGGGGGCTACAATGAGCAGTTCTTC.

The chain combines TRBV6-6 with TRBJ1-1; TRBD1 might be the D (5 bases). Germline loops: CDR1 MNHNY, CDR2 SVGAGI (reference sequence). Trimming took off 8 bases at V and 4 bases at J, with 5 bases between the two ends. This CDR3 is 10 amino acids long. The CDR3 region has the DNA TGTGCCAGCGGGGGCACTGAAGCTTTCTTT. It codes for CASGGTEAFF.

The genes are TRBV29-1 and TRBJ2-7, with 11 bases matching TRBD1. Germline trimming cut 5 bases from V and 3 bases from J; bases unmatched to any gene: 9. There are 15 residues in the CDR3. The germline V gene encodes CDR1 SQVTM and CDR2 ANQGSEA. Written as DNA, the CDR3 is TGCAGCGTTTGGCCCGAGGGGACAGGGGGCTACGAGCAGTACTTC. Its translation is CSVWPEGTGGYEQYF.

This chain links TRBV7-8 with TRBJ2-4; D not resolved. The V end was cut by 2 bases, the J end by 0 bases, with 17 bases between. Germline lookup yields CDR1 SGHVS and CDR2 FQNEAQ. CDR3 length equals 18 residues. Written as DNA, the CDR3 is TGTGCCAGCAGCTTACGCCCCCCTGCCGCGGTAGCCAAAAACATTCAGTACTTC. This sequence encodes CASSLRPPAAVAKNIQYF.

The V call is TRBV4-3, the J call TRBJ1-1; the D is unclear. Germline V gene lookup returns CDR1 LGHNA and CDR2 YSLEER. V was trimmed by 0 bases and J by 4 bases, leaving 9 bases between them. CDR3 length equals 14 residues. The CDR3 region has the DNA TGCGCCAGCAGCCAAGATTCCCGAGTCACTGAAGCTTTCTTT. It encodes CASSQDSRVTEAFF.

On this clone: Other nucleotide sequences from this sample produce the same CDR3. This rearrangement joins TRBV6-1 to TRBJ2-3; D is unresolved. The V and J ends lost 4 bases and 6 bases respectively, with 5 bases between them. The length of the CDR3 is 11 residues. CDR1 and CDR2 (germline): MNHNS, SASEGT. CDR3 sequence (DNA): TGTGCCAGCAGTGTTCCGGATACGCAGTATTTT. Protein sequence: CASSVPDTQYF.

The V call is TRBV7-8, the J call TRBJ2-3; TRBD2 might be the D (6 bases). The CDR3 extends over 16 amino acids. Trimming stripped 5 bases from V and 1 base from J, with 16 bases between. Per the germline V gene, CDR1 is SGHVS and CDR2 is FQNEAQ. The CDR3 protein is CASSPGPSVGTDTQYF. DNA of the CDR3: TGTGCCAGCAGCCCCGGCCCTAGCGTTGGCACAGATACGCAGTATTTT.

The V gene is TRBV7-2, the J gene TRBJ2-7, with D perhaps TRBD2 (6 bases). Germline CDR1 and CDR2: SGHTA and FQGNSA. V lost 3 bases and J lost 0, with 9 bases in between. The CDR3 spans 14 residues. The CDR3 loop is CASSFGGISYEQYF. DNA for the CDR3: TGTGCCAGCAGCTTTGGAGGGATCTCCTACGAGCAGTACTTC.

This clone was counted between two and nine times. The CDR3 region is CASSPGREAFF. As DNA, the CDR3 is TGTGCCAGCAGCCCAGGGAGGGAAGCTTTCTTT. This rearrangement joins TRBV7-8 to TRBJ1-1; weak D call: TRBD1 (5 bases). This CDR3 contains 11 residues. Trimming took 5 bases from V and 8 from J, leaving 9 bases between them. CDR1 and CDR2 from the germline V gene are SGHVS and FQNEAQ.

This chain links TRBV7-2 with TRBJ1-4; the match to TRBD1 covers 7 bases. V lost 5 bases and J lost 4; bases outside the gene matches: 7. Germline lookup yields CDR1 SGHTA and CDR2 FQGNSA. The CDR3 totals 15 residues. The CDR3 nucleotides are TGTGCCAGCAGCCTAAAAACAGGGGTTAATGAAAAACTGTTTTTT. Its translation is CASSLKTGVNEKLFF.

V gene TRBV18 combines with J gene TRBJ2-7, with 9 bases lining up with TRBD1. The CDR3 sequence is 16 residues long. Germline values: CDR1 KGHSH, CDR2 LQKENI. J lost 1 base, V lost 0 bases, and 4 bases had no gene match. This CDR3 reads CASSPPSGTGSYEQYF. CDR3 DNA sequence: TGTGCCAGCTCACCACCCTCCGGGACAGGGTCCTACGAGCAGTACTTC.

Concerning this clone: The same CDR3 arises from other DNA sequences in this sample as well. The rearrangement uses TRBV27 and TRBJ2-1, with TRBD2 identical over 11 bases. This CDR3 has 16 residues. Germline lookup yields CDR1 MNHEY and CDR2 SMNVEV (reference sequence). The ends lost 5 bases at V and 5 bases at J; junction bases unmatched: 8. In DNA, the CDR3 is TGTGCCAGCAGTATCCTACTAGCGGGAGCCAACAATGAGCAGTTCTTC. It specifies CASSILLAGANNEQFF.

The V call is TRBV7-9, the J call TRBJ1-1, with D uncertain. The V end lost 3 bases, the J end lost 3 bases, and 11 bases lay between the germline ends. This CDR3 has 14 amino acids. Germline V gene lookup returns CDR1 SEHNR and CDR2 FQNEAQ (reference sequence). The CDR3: CASSLWTGDTEAFF. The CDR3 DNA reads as TGTGCCAGCAGCTTGTGGACTGGGGACACTGAAGCTTTCTTT.

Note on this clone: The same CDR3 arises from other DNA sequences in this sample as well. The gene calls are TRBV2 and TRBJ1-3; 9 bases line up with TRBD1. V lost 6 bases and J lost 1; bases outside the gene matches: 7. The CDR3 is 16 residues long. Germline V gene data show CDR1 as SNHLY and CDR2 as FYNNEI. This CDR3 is CASRPGTGKSGNTIYF. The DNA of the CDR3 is TGTGCCAGCAGGCCCGGGACAGGGAAATCTGGAAACACCATATATTTT.